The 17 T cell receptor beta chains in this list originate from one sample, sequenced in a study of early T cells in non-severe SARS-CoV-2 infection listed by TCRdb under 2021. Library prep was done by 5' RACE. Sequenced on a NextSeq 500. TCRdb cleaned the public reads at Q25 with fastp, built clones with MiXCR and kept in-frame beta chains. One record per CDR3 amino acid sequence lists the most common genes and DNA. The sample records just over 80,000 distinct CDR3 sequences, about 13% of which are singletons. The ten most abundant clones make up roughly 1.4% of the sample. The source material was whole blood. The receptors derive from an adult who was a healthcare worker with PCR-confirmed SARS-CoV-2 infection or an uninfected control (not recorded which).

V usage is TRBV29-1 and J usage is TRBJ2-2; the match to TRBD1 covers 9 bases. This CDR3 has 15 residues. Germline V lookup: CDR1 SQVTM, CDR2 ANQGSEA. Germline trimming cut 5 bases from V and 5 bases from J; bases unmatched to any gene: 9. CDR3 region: CSVQAGTGQTGELFF. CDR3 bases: TGCAGCGTTCAAGCCGGGACAGGGCAAACCGGGGAGCTGTTTTTT.

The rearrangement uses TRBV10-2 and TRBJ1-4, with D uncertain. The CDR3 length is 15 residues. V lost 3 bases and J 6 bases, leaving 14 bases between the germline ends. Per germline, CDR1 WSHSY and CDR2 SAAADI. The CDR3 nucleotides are TGCGCCAGCAGTGATTTGTACGTGGGTGATGAAAAACTGTTTTTT. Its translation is CASSDLYVGDEKLFF.

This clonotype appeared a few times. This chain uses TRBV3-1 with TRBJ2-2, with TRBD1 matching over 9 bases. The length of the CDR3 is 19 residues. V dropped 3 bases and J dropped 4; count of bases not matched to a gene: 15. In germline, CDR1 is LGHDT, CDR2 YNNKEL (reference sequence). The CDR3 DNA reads TGTGCCAGCAGCCACCGACAGGGGGTATTCTCAGACGCCACCGGGGAGCTGTTTTTT. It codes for CASSHRQGVFSDATGELFF. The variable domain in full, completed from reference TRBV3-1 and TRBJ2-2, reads DTAVSQTPKYLVTQMGNDKSIKCEQNLGHDTMYWYKQDSKKFLKIMFSYNNKELIINETVPNRFSPKSPDKAHLNLHINSLELGDSAVYFCASSHRQGVFSDATGELFFGEGSRLTVL.

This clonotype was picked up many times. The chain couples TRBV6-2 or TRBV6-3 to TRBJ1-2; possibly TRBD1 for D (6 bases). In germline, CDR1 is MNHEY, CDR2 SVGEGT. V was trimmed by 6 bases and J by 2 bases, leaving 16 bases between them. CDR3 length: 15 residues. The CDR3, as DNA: TGTGCCAGCAGGCGGACAGAACTCCCCAACTATGGCTACACCTTC. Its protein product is CASRRTELPNYGYTF.

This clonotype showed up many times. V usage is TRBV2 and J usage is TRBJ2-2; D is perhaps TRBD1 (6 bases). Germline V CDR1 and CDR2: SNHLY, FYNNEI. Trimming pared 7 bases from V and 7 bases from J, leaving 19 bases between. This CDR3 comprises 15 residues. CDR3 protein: CASNGLSRGGGELFF. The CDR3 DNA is TGTGCCAGCAATGGTTTGAGCAGGGGCGGCGGGGAGCTGTTTTTT.

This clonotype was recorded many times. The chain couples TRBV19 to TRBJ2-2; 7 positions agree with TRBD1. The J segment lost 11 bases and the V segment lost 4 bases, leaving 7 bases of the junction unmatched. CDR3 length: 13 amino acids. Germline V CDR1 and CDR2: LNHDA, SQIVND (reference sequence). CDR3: CASSRPGDRELFF. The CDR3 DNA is TGTGCCAGTAGTAGGCCCGGGGACAGAGAGCTGTTTTTT.

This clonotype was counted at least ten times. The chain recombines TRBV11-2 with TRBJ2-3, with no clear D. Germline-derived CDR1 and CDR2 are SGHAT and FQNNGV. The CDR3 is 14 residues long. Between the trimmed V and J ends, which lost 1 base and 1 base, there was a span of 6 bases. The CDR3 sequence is CASSLGSGTDTQYF. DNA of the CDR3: TGTGCCAGCAGCTTAGGCAGTGGCACAGATACGCAGTATTTT.

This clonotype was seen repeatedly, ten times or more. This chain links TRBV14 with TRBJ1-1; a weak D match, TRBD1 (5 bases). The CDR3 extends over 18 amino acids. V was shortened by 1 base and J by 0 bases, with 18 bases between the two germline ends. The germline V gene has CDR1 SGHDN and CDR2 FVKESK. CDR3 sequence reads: CASSQVISWGRLNTEAFF. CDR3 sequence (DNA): TGTGCCAGCAGCCAAGTTATATCCTGGGGCAGACTGAACACTGAAGCTTTCTTT.

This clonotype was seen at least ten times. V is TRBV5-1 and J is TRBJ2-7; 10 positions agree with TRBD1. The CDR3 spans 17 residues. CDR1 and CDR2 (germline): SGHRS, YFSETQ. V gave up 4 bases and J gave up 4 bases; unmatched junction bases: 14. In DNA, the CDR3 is TGCGCCAGCAGCCCCCGCCGGCCGACAGGGGGCGGATACGAGCAGTACTTC. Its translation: CASSPRRPTGGGYEQYF.

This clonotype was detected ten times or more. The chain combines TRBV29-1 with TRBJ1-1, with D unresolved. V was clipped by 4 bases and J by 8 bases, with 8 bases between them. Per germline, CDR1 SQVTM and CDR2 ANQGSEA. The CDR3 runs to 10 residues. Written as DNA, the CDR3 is TGCAGCGTTGGTTACGCAGAAGCTTTCTTT. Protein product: CSVGYAEAFF.

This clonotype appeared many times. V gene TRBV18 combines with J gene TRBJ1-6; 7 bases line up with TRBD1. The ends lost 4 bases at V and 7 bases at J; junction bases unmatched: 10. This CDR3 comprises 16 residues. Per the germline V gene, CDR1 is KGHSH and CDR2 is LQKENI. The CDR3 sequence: CASSQWDSGLNSPLHF. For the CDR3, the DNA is TGTGCCAGCTCACAATGGGACAGCGGATTGAATTCACCCCTCCACTTT.

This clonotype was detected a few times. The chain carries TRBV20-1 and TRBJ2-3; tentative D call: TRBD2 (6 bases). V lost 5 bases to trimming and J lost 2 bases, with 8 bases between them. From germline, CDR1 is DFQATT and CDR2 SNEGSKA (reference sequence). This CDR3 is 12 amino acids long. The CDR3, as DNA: TGCAGTGCTCGGGGGACCACAGATACGCAGTATTTT. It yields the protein CSARGTTDTQYF.

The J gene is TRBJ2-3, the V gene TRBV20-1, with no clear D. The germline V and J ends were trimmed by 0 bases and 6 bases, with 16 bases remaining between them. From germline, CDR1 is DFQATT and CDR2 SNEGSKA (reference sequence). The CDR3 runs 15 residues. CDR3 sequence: CSARDFGGGVDTQYF. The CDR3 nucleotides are TGCAGTGCTAGAGATTTCGGCGGTGGGGTGGATACGCAGTATTTT.

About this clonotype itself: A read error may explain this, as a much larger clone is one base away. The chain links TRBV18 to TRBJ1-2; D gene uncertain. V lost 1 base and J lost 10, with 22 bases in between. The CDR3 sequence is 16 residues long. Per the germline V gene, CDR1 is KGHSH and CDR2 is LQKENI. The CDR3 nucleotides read TGTGCCAGCTCACCACTGATGGGCCAGTCAGCCCATGACTACACCTTC. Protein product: CASSPLMGQSAHDYTF.

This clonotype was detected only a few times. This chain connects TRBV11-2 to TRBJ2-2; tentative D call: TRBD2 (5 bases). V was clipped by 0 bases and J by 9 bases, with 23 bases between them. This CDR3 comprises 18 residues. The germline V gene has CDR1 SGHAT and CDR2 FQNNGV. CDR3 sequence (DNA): TGTGCCAGCAGCTTAGATGGTTCAGCTAGCCTTAGATCCCGGGAGCTGTTTTTT. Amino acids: CASSLDGSASLRSRELFF.

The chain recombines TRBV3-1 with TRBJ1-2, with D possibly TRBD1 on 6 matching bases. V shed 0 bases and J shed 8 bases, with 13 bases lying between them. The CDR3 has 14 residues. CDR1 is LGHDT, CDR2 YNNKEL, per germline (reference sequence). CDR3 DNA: TGTGCCAGCAGCCAAGATTTGGGGGGGCACGGCTACACCTTC. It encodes CASSQDLGGHGYTF. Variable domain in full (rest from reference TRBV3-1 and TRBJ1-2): DTAVSQTPKYLVTQMGNDKSIKCEQNLGHDTMYWYKQDSKKFLKIMFSYNNKELIINETVPNRFSPKSPDKAHLNLHINSLELGDSAVYFCASSQDLGGHGYTFGSGTRLTVV.

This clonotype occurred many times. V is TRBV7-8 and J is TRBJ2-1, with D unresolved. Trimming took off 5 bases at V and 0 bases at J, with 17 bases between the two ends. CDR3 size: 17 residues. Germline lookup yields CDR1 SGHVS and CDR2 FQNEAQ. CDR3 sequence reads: CASSPRSRPSSYNEQFF. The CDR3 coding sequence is TGTGCCAGCAGCCCCCGCTCGAGGCCGAGCTCCTACAATGAGCAGTTCTTC. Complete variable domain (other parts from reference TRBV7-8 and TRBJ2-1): GAGVSQSPRYKVAKRGQDVALRCDPISGHVSLFWYQQALGQGPEFLTYFQNEAQLDKSGLPSDRFFAERPEGSVSTLKIQRTQQEDSAVYLCASSPRSRPSSYNEQFFGPGTRLTVL.